This T cell receptor beta chain was documented in a study of long-term antiretroviral therapy in people with HIV. Treatment for all HIV-infected participants took place in the United States. Only one count was recorded for this clone. The target antigen is unknown. The CDR3 spans 13 residues. CDR1 is SGHTA and CDR2 is FQGNSA in the germline V gene. Trimming left V 5 bases short and J 10 bases short, with 17 bases between. Regarding the study as a whole: Blood, drawn from the mid-2000s to the late 2010s, may reflect older ART regimens.

Survey-level immunoSEQ v3.0 assays were run. This table comes from immunoSEQ multiplex PCR, and its TCRdb copy is limited to in-frame clones, with some not included. The table has about 17,000 clones, around nine tenths seen once. The chain recombines TRBV7-2 with TRBJ1-1, with TRBD1 as a possible D gene (5 bases). This material consisted of unsorted PBMCs, taken 6.9 years after starting antiretroviral therapy. The TCR comes from a man aged 50 to 59 with HIV. The CDR3 loop reads CASSDLGGRGAFF. The DNA for the CDR3 is TGTGCCAGCAGCGACCTGGGGGGAAGAGGAGCTTTCTTT.